The clone carrying this T cell receptor (beta chain) was recorded only once. The target antigen is unknown. The data originate from a study of T cell responses to AZD1222 COVID-19 vaccine. General study results and limits: The donors showed a predominance of white British ancestry and of females, with possible underestimation of clonal diversity. Without day 14 samples, only post-peak T cell repertoires were studied. After two AZD1222 doses, spike-specific TCR breadth and depth rose versus day 0. It was only a handful of AZD1222 recipients who were seropositive at baseline.

The method was immunoSEQ multiplex PCR; TCRdb's version includes in-frame clones alone and lacks a portion of them. The repertoire includes about 150,000 clones, about 93% of them detected once, and around 3.8% sits in the top ten. This CDR3 region has 17 residues. Looked up from germline, CDR1 is KGHDR and CDR2 is SFDVKD. V dropped 7 bases and J dropped 0; count of bases not matched to a gene: 12. This specimen consisted of peripheral blood, obtained on day 0 of AZD1222 vaccination. The clonotype originates from an adult in good health. The V call is TRBV24-1, the J call TRBJ2-7, with 9 bases lining up with TRBD2. CDR3 amino acids: CATRAPGLAPNSYEQYF. The CDR3 DNA reads as TGTGCCACCAGGGCACCGGGACTAGCTCCTAACTCCTACGAGCAGTACTTC.